This T cell receptor (beta chain) came from a study of cytomegalovirus exposure and HLA in healthy donors. Whole-study findings and limits: Sequencing probably produced one cluster of sequence variants that were highly shared. Later on, an analysis found that several of the most significant clusters appeared to be linked to common viral pathogens, which included parvovirus B19.

As regards this clone: Its cognate antigen is unknown.

PCR amplification relied on 60 Vbeta primers (plus 13 Jbeta primers). Data came from immunoSEQ multiplex PCR; TCRdb stores just in-frame clones and leaves some out. The table has a few hundred thousand clones, around four fifths seen once. Germline CDR1 SGHRS, CDR2 YFSETQ. Germline trimming cut 3 bases from V and 4 bases from J; bases unmatched to any gene: 0. CDR3 length: 12 amino acids. Healthy people donating bone marrow made up the donors. Specimen: PBMCs. The TCR sequence derives from a woman aged 50 to 60 in good health and CMV-seropositive. The gene calls are TRBV5-1 and TRBJ2-5, with 7 bases matching TRBD2. The CDR3 protein is CASSWGGETQYF. CDR3 coding DNA: TGCGCCAGCAGCTGGGGGGGAGAGACCCAGTACTTC.